The 29 T cell receptor beta chains below all came from one sample that was sequenced in a study of identical twins. TCRdb reprocessed the 5' RACE reads via MiXCR and lists one record per CDR3 protein. The sample records roughly 700,000 distinct CDR3 sequences, 8.6% being singletons. The sample was also linked to a second study, of yellow fever vaccine responses in identical twins.

Sequenced sample: PBMCs. These TCRs come from a woman aged 18-30 years in good health.

This clonotype was seen only a few times. The chain joins TRBV27 to TRBJ1-1; D not resolved. Germline CDR1 is MNHEY and CDR2 is SMNVEV (reference sequence). This CDR3 spans 15 amino acids. V gave up 3 bases and J gave up 0 bases, with 11 bases separating them. This CDR3 is CASSFQPKMNTEAFF. The CDR3 region has the DNA TGTGCCAGCAGTTTCCAACCTAAGATGAACACTGAAGCTTTCTTT.

This clonotype was counted between two and nine times. The chain carries TRBV13 and TRBJ1-2; D possibly corresponds to TRBD1 (5 bases). Germline V gene data show CDR1 as PRHDT and CDR2 as FYEKMQ (reference sequence). This CDR3 has 13 residues. The germline V and J ends were trimmed by 5 bases and 12 bases, with 19 bases remaining between them. In nucleotides, the CDR3 is TGTGCCAGCAGCCCCGGGACTGCCGAGGGAAACACCTTC. Translation: CASSPGTAEGNTF.

This clonotype was picked up a small number of times. The rearrangement joins TRBV16 to TRBJ2-5; D is undetermined. CDR1 is KGHSY and CDR2 is FQNENV in the germline V gene. The CDR3 loop spans 14 amino acids. Trimming stripped 0 bases from V and 4 bases from J, with 9 bases between. The CDR3, as DNA: TGTGCCAGCAGCCAATCCGCCCTAACAGAGACCCAGTACTTC. It specifies CASSQSALTETQYF.

This clonotype turned up a few times. The chain is built from TRBV4-3 and TRBJ2-7; D is unresolved. The germline V gene has CDR1 LGHNA and CDR2 YSLEER. Trimming took off 5 bases at V and 0 bases at J, with 14 bases between the two ends. The CDR3 has 15 residues. CDR3 coding DNA: TGCGCCAGCAGCGTCCGCCCGTCCCCCTCCTACGAGCAGTACTTC. Amino acid sequence: CASSVRPSPSYEQYF.

This clonotype was observed at least ten times. The chain is built from TRBV7-2 and TRBJ2-4; D might be TRBD2 (6 bases). Trimming took 3 bases from V and 13 from J, leaving 13 bases between them. Germline V gene lookup returns CDR1 SGHTA and CDR2 FQGNSA. The CDR3 covers 12 residues. CDR3: CASSFNPGRQYF. CDR3 DNA: TGTGCCAGCAGCTTTAACCCCGGGAGACAGTACTTC.

The table lists this clonotype with a few counts. This sequence joins TRBV6-1 and TRBJ2-7, with 14 bases aligning to TRBD2. The germline V gene encodes CDR1 MNHNS and CDR2 SASEGT. The length of the CDR3 is 16 residues. V shed 7 bases, J shed 0 bases, and the junction held 5 bases outside the gene matches. As DNA, the CDR3 is TGTGCCAGCATAGGGACTAGCGGGAGTGACTCCTACGAGCAGTACTTC. The encoded protein is CASIGTSGSDSYEQYF.

The chain employs TRBV5-1 and TRBJ1-2, with 9 positions matching TRBD1. The V gene's germline CDR1 is SGHRS and CDR2 YFSETQ. The CDR3 length is 16 residues. V was pared by 3 bases and J by 5 bases, with 11 bases of the junction left unmatched. The CDR3 spells CASSSAPTGGVYGYTF. CDR3 DNA: TGCGCCAGCAGCTCGGCCCCTACAGGGGGCGTATATGGCTACACCTTC.

The sample holds many counts of this clonotype. The chain combines TRBV29-1 with TRBJ1-4; D might be TRBD1 (5 bases). This CDR3 has 14 residues. CDR1 and CDR2 from the germline V gene are SQVTM and ANQGSEA. With 3 bases removed from V and 5 bases from J, the gap between germline ends came to 13 bases. The CDR3 nucleotides are TGCAGCGTTGATGGTACGGGGGGGAATGAAAAACTGTTTTTT. This sequence encodes CSVDGTGGNEKLFF.

V and J are TRBV7-9 and TRBJ2-3, with 7 bases that match TRBD2. In germline, CDR1 is SEHNR, CDR2 FQNEAQ (reference sequence). This CDR3 spans 12 amino acids. Trimming cost V 11 bases and J 7 bases; bases outside gene matches: 9. DNA of the CDR3: TGTGCCGGGGGGGACTTTCCCCATACGCAGTATTTT. Translation: CAGGDFPHTQYF.

This clonotype was found a few times. This chain uses TRBV7-2 with TRBJ1-4; 8 nucleotides align to TRBD1. The length of the CDR3 is 15 residues. The germline CDR1 and CDR2 sequences are SGHTA and FQGNSA. With 1 base clipped from V and 7 bases from J, the junction kept 5 bases outside the gene matches. CDR3 residues: CASSLGQGAVEKLFF. Written as DNA, the CDR3 is TGTGCCAGCAGCTTAGGGCAGGGGGCGGTTGAAAAACTGTTTTTT.

This clonotype was seen only a few times. For the CDR3, the DNA is TGTGCCAGCAGCAAAGACGGGTACAGACTACCATCTAGCACAGATACGCAGTATTTT. This sequence encodes CASSKDGYRLPSSTDTQYF. The V and J genes are TRBV21-1 and TRBJ2-3; TRBD1 was called by the table and not checked on the DNA. TRBV21-1 is designated a pseudogene. CDR3 size: 19 residues.

This clonotype was found a few times. This chain uses TRBV29-1 with TRBJ2-2; 12 bases are shared with TRBD2. The CDR3 runs to 17 residues. In germline, CDR1 is SQVTM, CDR2 ANQGSEA. V lost 5 bases to trimming and J lost 2 bases; unmatched junction nucleotides: 9. CDR3: CSVRLAGAPLNTGELFF. CDR3 DNA sequence: TGCAGCGTTCGACTAGCGGGAGCACCCCTTAACACCGGGGAGCTGTTTTTT.

The chain links TRBV2 to TRBJ2-7, with 8 positions matching TRBD1. The V and J ends lost 2 bases and 3 bases, in that order; junction bases with no gene match: 6. Germline loops: CDR1 SNHLY, CDR2 FYNNEI. The CDR3 runs to 15 residues. The CDR3 protein is CASSERPGGSYEQYF. The CDR3 DNA reads as TGTGCCAGCAGTGAAAGGCCAGGGGGCAGCTACGAGCAGTACTTC.

The table lists this clonotype with many counts. V gene TRBV7-9 combines with J gene TRBJ2-7; D gene uncertain. V was trimmed by 5 bases and J by 5 bases, leaving 7 bases between them. Per the germline V gene, CDR1 is SEHNR and CDR2 is FQNEAQ (reference sequence). The CDR3 covers 11 residues. Here the CDR3 reads CASSPLDEQYF. CDR3 in DNA: TGTGCCAGCAGCCCCCTGGACGAGCAGTACTTC.

Here the CDR3 reads CASTSTGAPSYEQYF. In DNA, the CDR3 is TGCGCCAGCACCTCGACAGGGGCCCCATCATACGAGCAGTACTTC. The V call is TRBV5-1, the J call TRBJ2-7, with TRBD1 matching 8 bases. V trimming: 6 bases; J trimming: 4 bases; junction bases outside the gene matches: 12. Germline loops: CDR1 SGHRS, CDR2 YFSETQ. This CDR3 comprises 15 residues.

This clonotype has only a few counts. This chain uses TRBV28 with TRBJ2-7, with unresolved D. The germline V gene has CDR1 MDHEN and CDR2 SYDVKM. This CDR3 region has 14 residues. Trimming left V 2 bases short and J 6 bases short, with 14 bases between. Here the CDR3 DNA reads TGTGCCAGCAGTTTAGCCGGAGAGAGCAGCGAGCAGTACTTC. As protein: CASSLAGESSEQYF.

This clonotype turned up a few times. The genes are TRBV6-9 and TRBJ2-7; D gene ambiguous. Germline CDR1 reads MNHGY; CDR2 reads SVAAGI. CDR3 length: 15 amino acids. The V and J ends lost 0 bases and 0 bases respectively, with 9 bases between them. The CDR3 DNA reads TGTGCCAGCAGTTATTCTCAGATGACCTCCTACGAGCAGTACTTC. Translating gives CASSYSQMTSYEQYF.

In its sample, this clonotype was seen a few times. This rearrangement joins TRBV28 to TRBJ2-2, with a weak D call TRBD1 (6 bases). Trimming removed 1 base at V and 8 bases at J, with 14 bases between. Germline CDR1 is MDHEN and CDR2 is SYDVKM. CDR3 length: 15 residues. CDR3 protein: CASSLYPRGGGELFF. The CDR3 DNA sequence: TGTGCCAGCAGTTTATACCCTCGAGGGGGTGGGGAGCTGTTTTTT. Supplemented by reference TRBV28 and TRBJ2-2, the full variable domain reads DVKVTQSSRYLVKRTGEKVFLECVQDMDHENMFWYRQDPGLGLRLIYFSYDVKMKEKGDIPEGYSVSREKKERFSLILESASTNQTSMYLCASSLYPRGGGELFFGEGSRLTVL.

The chain's CDR3 is CASSPRTSGSNYNEQFF. In nucleotides, the CDR3 is TGTGCCAGCAGCCCAAGGACTAGCGGGTCCAACTACAATGAGCAGTTCTTC. V and J are TRBV7-9 and TRBJ2-1, with 11 nucleotides matching TRBD2. The trim removed 5 bases at V and 3 bases at J, leaving 9 bases unmatched. Germline V lookup: CDR1 SEHNR, CDR2 FQNEAQ (reference sequence). The CDR3 has 17 amino acids.

V and J are TRBV28 and TRBJ2-1, with 10 positions matching TRBD2. V was clipped by 6 bases and J by 8 bases; unmatched bases: 10. There are 15 residues in the CDR3. Germline V gives CDR1 MDHEN, CDR2 SYDVKM. CDR3 coding DNA: TGTGCCAGCAGGCTTCTAGCGGGAGCTACCCATGAGCAGTTCTTC. The encoded protein is CASRLLAGATHEQFF. The full variable domain, its missing parts supplied by reference TRBV28 and TRBJ2-1, is DVKVTQSSRYLVKRTGEKVFLECVQDMDHENMFWYRQDPGLGLRLIYFSYDVKMKEKGDIPEGYSVSREKKERFSLILESASTNQTSMYLCASRLLAGATHEQFFGPGTRLTVL.

The chain combines TRBV2 with TRBJ1-6; D is uncertain. The CDR3 is 14 amino acids. V lost 0 bases and J lost 13, with 13 bases in between. CDR1 SNHLY and CDR2 FYNNEI come from the germline V gene. CDR3 amino acids: CASSEAASLWPLHF. In DNA form, the CDR3 reads TGTGCCAGCAGTGAAGCCGCAAGCCTCTGGCCCCTCCACTTT.

This clonotype was counted at least ten times. The chain employs TRBV10-2 and TRBJ2-3, with 9 bases that match TRBD2. The V segment lost 6 bases and the J segment 5 bases; nucleotides outside the gene matches: 12. Germline CDR1 is WSHSY and CDR2 is SAAADI. The CDR3 length is 16 residues. The CDR3 nucleotides read TGCGCCAGCAGCACGGGCGGGAGGGCCTATATAGATACGCAGTATTTT. Protein product: CASSTGGRAYIDTQYF.

The CDR3 sequence is CASSHSANEQYF. CDR3 sequence (DNA): TGTGCCAGCAGCCATTCCGCAAACGAGCAGTACTTC. J is TRBJ2-7 and V is TRBV13; no reliable D call. The CDR3 extends over 12 amino acids. V was pared by 5 bases and J by 5 bases, with 10 bases between. Per the germline V gene, CDR1 is PRHDT and CDR2 is FYEKMQ (reference sequence). The full variable domain, in which reference TRBV13 and TRBJ2-7 provide the parts outside the CDR3, is AAGVIQSPRHLIKEKRETATLKCYPIPRHDTVYWYQQGPGQDPQFLISFYEKMQSDKGSIPDRFSAQQFSDYHSELNMSSLELGDSALYFCASSHSANEQYFGPGTRLTVT.

The chain carries TRBV12-5 and TRBJ2-1; D not resolved. V lost 5 bases and J 7 bases, leaving 15 bases between the germline ends. Germline assignment: CDR1 LGHNT and CDR2 FRNRAP. CDR3 size: 14 residues. CDR3 in DNA: TGTGCTAGTGGTCCACCTACTTCTCAAAATGAGCAGTTCTTC. Translating gives CASGPPTSQNEQFF.

This sequence joins TRBV5-1 and TRBJ1-3; tentative D call: TRBD1 (6 bases). Trimming stripped 0 bases from V and 3 bases from J, with 10 bases between. The CDR3 sequence is 15 residues long. Germline V gene sequence: CDR1 SGHRS, CDR2 YFSETQ. The CDR3 bases are TGCGCCAGCAGCTTGGTGGCAGGGGTTGGAAACACCATATATTTT. Translation gives CASSLVAGVGNTIYF.

This clonotype was observed a handful of times. The chain carries TRBV7-2 and TRBJ2-2; possibly TRBD1 for D (6 bases). V dropped 5 bases and J dropped 4 bases, with 14 bases sitting between them. Germline V gene lookup returns CDR1 SGHTA and CDR2 FQGNSA. The CDR3 extends over 15 amino acids. CDR3 nucleotide sequence: TGTGCCAGCAGCGCCCGACAGGCGACCACCGGGGAGCTGTTTTTT. This encodes CASSARQATTGELFF.

This chain connects TRBV28 to TRBJ1-3, with 8 bases lining up with TRBD1. The CDR3 contains 16 residues. Unmatched junction bases numbered 6, after V lost 4 bases and J lost 1 base. Germline assignment: CDR1 MDHEN and CDR2 SYDVKM. The CDR3 loop reads CASSSLRGPSGNTIYF. The CDR3 DNA is TGTGCCAGCAGTTCACTCAGGGGGCCTTCTGGAAACACCATATATTTT.

The chain couples TRBV6-1 to TRBJ2-7; a weak D match, TRBD1 (5 bases). The germline V and J ends were trimmed by 7 bases and 2 bases, with 15 bases remaining between them. There are 14 residues in the CDR3. Germline V gene lookup returns CDR1 MNHNS and CDR2 SASEGT. The CDR3 is CASKIQDAPYEQYF. CDR3 DNA: TGTGCCAGCAAAATACAGGACGCACCCTACGAGCAGTACTTC.

This clonotype was seen more than once but under ten times. The chain employs TRBV5-1 and TRBJ2-2; unclear D gene. Germline assignment: CDR1 SGHRS and CDR2 YFSETQ. Trimming removed 1 base from V and 2 bases from J, with 9 bases in between. The CDR3 length is 15 residues. The CDR3 here is CASSLNTGNTGELFF. CDR3 DNA sequence: TGCGCCAGCAGCTTGAATACCGGCAACACCGGGGAGCTGTTTTTT.